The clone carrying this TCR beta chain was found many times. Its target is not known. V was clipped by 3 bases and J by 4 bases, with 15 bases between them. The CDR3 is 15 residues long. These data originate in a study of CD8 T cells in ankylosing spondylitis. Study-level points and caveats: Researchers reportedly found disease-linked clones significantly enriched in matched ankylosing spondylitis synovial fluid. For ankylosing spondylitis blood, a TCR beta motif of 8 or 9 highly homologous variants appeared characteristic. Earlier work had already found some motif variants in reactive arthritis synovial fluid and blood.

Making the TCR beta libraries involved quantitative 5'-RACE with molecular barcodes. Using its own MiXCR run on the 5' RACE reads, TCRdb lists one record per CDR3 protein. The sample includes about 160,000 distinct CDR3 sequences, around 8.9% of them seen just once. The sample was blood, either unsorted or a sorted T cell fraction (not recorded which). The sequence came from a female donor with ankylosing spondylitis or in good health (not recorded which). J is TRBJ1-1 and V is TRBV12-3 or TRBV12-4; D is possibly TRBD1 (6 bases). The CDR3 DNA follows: TGTGCCAGCAGTTTCGGGGGCATGATTGGCACTGAAGCTTTCTTT. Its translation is CASSFGGMIGTEAFF.